This T cell receptor (beta chain) appears in the sequencing data of a study of cytomegalovirus exposure and HLA in healthy donors. This CDR3 contains 11 residues. Germline lookup yields CDR1 DFQATT and CDR2 SNEGSKA (reference sequence). This clone was picked up one time. An end of the junction differs from the germline gene, which may be a read error. 60 Vbeta and 13 Jbeta primers were used in PCR. The assay was immunoSEQ multiplex PCR, and TCRdb's table has in-frame clones only and misses some. The sample carries about 170,000 clones, just under 80% recorded once. This sequence joins TRBV20-1 and TRBJ1-4; TRBD1 aligns across 11 bases. Sequencing used PBMCs. The receptor was isolated from a woman aged 50 to 65 in good health and CMV-seropositive. The CDR3 protein is CSATYGTGGYF. The CDR3 DNA follows: TGCAGTGCTACCTATGGGACAGGGGGGTATTTT.